These 28 T cell receptor beta chains were sequenced from one sample in a study of vaccination and CD4 T cells after COVID-19. Indicated treatment: roughly 11-day PBMC culture with coronavirus spike peptide pools or control peptides (ViraFEST assay). These receptors' antigens are unknown. The assay that was used to sequence DNA from cultured CD4+ T cells was the Oncomine TCR Beta short-read assay. MiXCR, run by TCRdb on the PCR reads, gives a single entry per CDR3 protein. This table holds approximately 14,000 distinct CDR3 sequences, 70% to 75% found once. Sequences were obtained from CD4+ T cells from blood, cultured in vitro. These receptors originate from a human donor who had recovered from COVID-19.

The chain carries TRBV20-1 and TRBJ2-3; D not resolved. The V gene's germline CDR1 is DFQATT and CDR2 SNEGSKA (reference sequence). Trimming took off 3 bases at V and 0 bases at J, with 10 bases between the two ends. This CDR3 comprises 14 residues. This chain's CDR3 is CSARGGESTDTQYF. The CDR3 DNA follows: TGCAGTGCTAGGGGTGGAGAGAGCACAGATACGCAGTATTTT.

This rearrangement joins TRBV20-1 to TRBJ1-2, with D perhaps matching TRBD1 (6 bases). There are 18 residues in the CDR3. From germline, CDR1 is DFQATT and CDR2 SNEGSKA (reference sequence). V lost 0 bases, J lost 5 bases, and 25 bases lay in between. In nucleotides, the CDR3 is TGCAGTGCTAGAGACCCCTTCTTCTCAGGGGACGGGTTATATGGCTACACCTTC. It specifies CSARDPFFSGDGLYGYTF.

The chain uses TRBV5-1 and TRBJ2-1; D remains ambiguous. The CDR3 spans 15 residues. CDR1 is SGHRS, CDR2 YFSETQ, per germline. Trimming shortened V by 0 bases and J by 4 bases, and 11 bases separated the two germline ends. CDR3 DNA sequence: TGCGCCAGCAGCTTGGGGGTGACAACATACAATGAGCAGTTCTTC. It encodes CASSLGVTTYNEQFF. The whole variable domain, filled in from reference TRBV5-1 and TRBJ2-1, reads KAGVTQTPRYLIKTRGQQVTLSCSPISGHRSVSWYQQTPGQGLQFLFEYFSETQRNKGNFPGRFSGRQFSNSRSEMNVSTLELGDSALYLCASSLGVTTYNEQFFGPGTRLTVL.

This clonotype appeared a few times. V gene TRBV10-3 combines with J gene TRBJ2-5; 14 bases align to TRBD2. Unmatched junction bases numbered 7, after V lost 2 bases and J lost 2 bases. The CDR3 sequence is 18 residues long. Germline V gene sequence: CDR1 ENHRY, CDR2 SYGVKD. The DNA for the CDR3 is TGTGCCATCAGTGAGCGGATTGGGACTAGCGGGAGACAAGAGACCCAGTACTTC. This gives the protein CAISERIGTSGRQETQYF.

The chain links TRBV12-3 or TRBV12-4 to TRBJ2-4; D is unclear. This CDR3 spans 15 amino acids. The germline V and J ends were trimmed by 5 bases and 2 bases, with 13 bases remaining between them. CDR3: CASSAPGETKNIQYF. The CDR3 DNA sequence: TGTGCCAGCAGTGCCCCTGGCGAGACCAAAAACATTCAGTACTTC.

V usage is TRBV10-3 and J usage is TRBJ2-1; D call uncertain. The CDR3 extends over 13 amino acids. CDR1 and CDR2 (germline): ENHRY, SYGVKD. The germline V and J ends were trimmed by 11 bases and 5 bases, with 16 bases remaining between them. This CDR3 reads CAALRARDNEQFF. The DNA for the CDR3 is TGTGCCGCCCTAAGGGCTAGGGACAATGAGCAGTTCTTC.

The chain combines TRBV6-1 with TRBJ2-7; the match to TRBD2 covers 8 bases. With 6 bases clipped from V and 6 bases from J, the junction kept 4 bases outside the gene matches. Germline V gene lookup returns CDR1 MNHNS and CDR2 SASEGT. The CDR3 covers 12 residues. CDR3 nucleotide sequence: TGTGCCAGCAGCGGACTAGCTTCCGAGCAGTACTTC. It specifies CASSGLASEQYF.

The V call is TRBV20-1, the J call TRBJ1-5; 9 nucleotides agree with TRBD1. After removal of 1 base from V and 6 bases from J, the junction contained 7 bases not matched to a gene. This CDR3 region has 15 residues. Germline values: CDR1 DFQATT, CDR2 SNEGSKA (reference sequence). The DNA of the CDR3 is TGCAGTGCTAGAGTTCCCAACAGGGGGCTTCAGCCCCAGCATTTT. It codes for CSARVPNRGLQPQHF.

J is TRBJ2-2 and V is TRBV7-6; 8 bases map to TRBD1. The V gene end was trimmed by 5 bases and the J gene end by 2 bases; junction bases not matched to a gene: 4. The CDR3 is 15 residues long. Germline V gives CDR1 SGHVS, CDR2 FNYEAQ. The CDR3 DNA reads TGTGCCAGCAGCGTGACAGGGGTTAACACCGGGGAGCTGTTTTTT. Residues: CASSVTGVNTGELFF. The full variable domain, completed using reference TRBV7-6 and TRBJ2-2, is GAGVSQSPRYKVTKRGQDVALRCDPISGHVSLYWYRQALGQGPEFLTYFNYEAQQDKSGLPNDRFSAERPEGSISTLTIQRTEQRDSAMYRCASSVTGVNTGELFFGEGSRLTVL.

The genes are TRBV7-9 and TRBJ2-1; no firm D call. Matching the DNA end better, TRBJ2-7 makes the J call doubtful. This CDR3 region has 15 residues. The germline CDR1 and CDR2 sequences are SEHNR and FQNEAQ (reference sequence). CDR3 in DNA: TGTGCCAGCAGCCATTCAAGGGTCCCCCCCTACGAGCAGTACTTC. Translating it yields CASSHSRVPPYEQYF.

V and J are TRBV7-3 and TRBJ2-3; 9 bases are a match to TRBD2. The germline V gene has CDR1 SGHTA and CDR2 FQGTGA. After removal of 2 bases from V and 5 bases from J, the junction contained 5 bases not matched to a gene. There are 15 residues in the CDR3. CDR3 sequence: CASSLAGGGVDTQYF. CDR3 DNA: TGTGCCAGCAGCTTAGCGGGAGGGGGCGTAGATACGCAGTATTTT.

The V call is TRBV20-1, the J call TRBJ1-5; no reliable D call. CDR3 length: 15 residues. V was trimmed by 6 bases and J by 2 bases, leaving 17 bases between them. Germline V gives CDR1 DFQATT, CDR2 SNEGSKA (reference sequence). The CDR3 here is CSASRWYGRNQPQHF. Here the CDR3 DNA reads TGCAGTGCCTCCCGGTGGTATGGCCGCAATCAGCCCCAGCATTTT.

This clonotype is a singleton in its sample. The chain combines TRBV7-2 with TRBJ2-1; 7 nucleotides match TRBD2. This CDR3 is 15 amino acids long. J lost 8 bases, V lost 4 bases, and 11 bases had no gene match. Germline CDR1 reads SGHTA; CDR2 reads FQGNSA. As DNA, the CDR3 is TGTGCCAGCAGCTCGAGCGGGGCGGAGGGCGATGAGCAGTTCTTC. It is translated as CASSSSGAEGDEQFF. Complete variable domain (other parts from reference TRBV7-2 and TRBJ2-1): GAGVSQSPSNKVTEKGKDVELRCDPISGHTALYWYRQSLGQGLEFLIYFQGNSAPDKSGLPSDRFSAERTGGSVSTLTIQRTQQEDSAVYLCASSSSGAEGDEQFFGPGTRLTVL.

The chain couples TRBV20-1 to TRBJ1-5; 8 nucleotides match TRBD1. V lost 6 bases, J lost 0 bases, and 10 bases stayed unmatched. The CDR3 runs 16 residues. Germline V gene data show CDR1 as DFQATT and CDR2 as SNEGSKA (reference sequence). The CDR3 nucleotides are TGCAGTGCCCTAGGATGGACAGGGATTAGCAATCAGCCCCAGCATTTT. This gives the protein CSALGWTGISNQPQHF.

The chain uses TRBV24-1 and TRBJ2-5; 8 bases are shared with TRBD1. CDR1 is KGHDR and CDR2 is SFDVKD in the germline V gene. The CDR3 has 15 residues. Trimming at V came to 5 bases and at J to 2 bases, leaving 6 bases not matched to a gene. The CDR3 is CATSVGQGFQETQYF. The CDR3 bases are TGTGCCACCAGTGTCGGACAGGGCTTTCAAGAGACCCAGTACTTC.

With regard to this clonotype: The DNA is left out, because the CDR3 cannot be placed on it with certainty; the CDR3 is given as TCRdb lists it. J is TRBJ1-5 and V is TRBV6-1; the table calls TRBD1, which could not be checked here. The CDR3 totals 23 residues, both ends included. Germline assignment: CDR1 MNHNS and CDR2 SASEGT. The CDR3 sequence: CASTNQTSMYLCASRPPGEPQHF.

This clonotype was seen only a few times. The chain has TRBV20-1 and TRBJ1-2; D is ambiguous. Germline V lookup: CDR1 DFQATT, CDR2 SNEGSKA (reference sequence). The CDR3 covers 14 residues. V was cut by 8 bases and J by 1 base, with 17 bases left in between. The CDR3 DNA reads as TGCAGTCCTCAACCGGGCCTCTATAACTATGGCTACACCTTC. Translated, it gives CSPQPGLYNYGYTF.

This rearrangement joins TRBV10-3 to TRBJ1-1; 7 bases are a match to TRBD1. Germline trimming cut 7 bases from V and 3 bases from J; bases unmatched to any gene: 8. This CDR3 region has 14 residues. In germline, CDR1 is ENHRY, CDR2 SYGVKD. CDR3 DNA: TGTGCCATCACTAAAGACAGGGCGGACACTGAAGCTTTCTTT. Encoded protein: CAITKDRADTEAFF.

This chain connects TRBV7-2 to TRBJ2-1; 12 bases are a match to TRBD2. CDR1 SGHTA and CDR2 FQGNSA come from the germline V gene. J was trimmed by 6 bases and V by 5 bases; bases with no gene match: 8. CDR3 length equals 16 residues. CDR3 in DNA: TGTGCCAGCAGCGCCCAATGGACTAGCGGGGTCAATGAGCAGTTCTTC. This codes for CASSAQWTSGVNEQFF.

V is TRBV15 and J is TRBJ1-5; no definite D call. In germline, CDR1 is LNHNV, CDR2 YYDKDF (reference sequence). CDR3 length equals 17 residues. V was pared by 4 bases and J by 2 bases, with 18 bases between. The CDR3 reads CATSNRYTPGGNQPQHF. CDR3 coding DNA: TGTGCCACCAGCAACCGATATACGCCCGGGGGCAATCAGCCCCAGCATTTT. Using reference TRBV15 and TRBJ1-5 for the parts outside the CDR3, the full variable domain is DAMVIQNPRYQVTQFGKPVTLSCSQTLNHNVMYWYQQKSSQAPKLLFHYYDKDFNNEADTPDNFQSRRPNTSFCFLDIRSPGLGDTAMYLCATSNRYTPGGNQPQHFGDGTRLSIL.

The chain carries TRBV28 and TRBJ2-1; weak D call: TRBD2 (6 bases). The CDR3 totals 14 residues. The germline V gene encodes CDR1 MDHEN and CDR2 SYDVKM. With 6 bases removed from V and 13 bases from J, the gap between germline ends came to 22 bases. CDR3 loop: CASSTTRTALGQFF. The CDR3 DNA reads as TGTGCCAGCAGCACGACTAGAACCGCCCTCGGTCAGTTCTTC.

This clonotype has more than one count but fewer than ten. The J gene is TRBJ1-1, the V gene TRBV7-2, with 10 positions matching TRBD1. Per germline, CDR1 SGHTA and CDR2 FQGNSA. This CDR3 has 17 amino acids. J gave up 4 bases and V 6 bases, and 14 bases lay outside the gene matches. CDR3 sequence: CASRTQYRDRGATEAFF. CDR3 DNA sequence: TGTGCCAGCAGGACCCAATACCGGGACAGGGGCGCCACTGAAGCTTTCTTT.

The J gene is TRBJ2-5, the V gene TRBV19, with a possible D match to TRBD2 (7 bases). V was trimmed by 3 bases and J by 2 bases, leaving 10 bases between them. This CDR3 is 14 amino acids long. Germline CDR1 reads LNHDA; CDR2 reads SQIVND (reference sequence). The chain's CDR3 is CASSIRGAQETQYF. Here the CDR3 DNA reads TGTGCCAGTAGTATCCGGGGGGCTCAAGAGACCCAGTACTTC.

This chain joins TRBV7-3 and TRBJ1-6, with D possibly being TRBD1 (6 bases). V lost 0 bases, J lost 10 bases, and 13 bases lay in between. CDR3 size: 15 residues. CDR1 SGHTA and CDR2 FQGTGA come from the germline V gene. CDR3 nucleotides: TGTGCCAGCAGCTTAACGCGGGGGGCCGGGTCACCCCTCCACTTT. Its protein product is CASSLTRGAGSPLHF.

This clonotype was counted only a few times. The V and J genes are TRBV6-1 and TRBJ2-7, with unresolved D. V was pared by 7 bases and J by 0 bases, with 7 bases between. The length of the CDR3 is 12 residues. The germline V gene has CDR1 MNHNS and CDR2 SASEGT. CDR3 bases: TGTGCCAGCATGGTGAGCTCCTACGAGCAGTACTTC. Its protein product is CASMVSSYEQYF.

This clonotype turned up a few times. This chain uses TRBV20-1 with TRBJ1-2, with D tentatively TRBD1 (6 bases). V lost 2 bases and J 7 bases, leaving 11 bases between the germline ends. Per the germline V gene, CDR1 is DFQATT and CDR2 is SNEGSKA (reference sequence). CDR3 length: 12 amino acids. The CDR3 reads CSARTGISGYTF. The CDR3 DNA reads as TGCAGTGCTAGAACAGGGATAAGTGGCTACACCTTC.

This sequence joins TRBV20-1 and TRBJ1-6; TRBD1 is a possible D gene (5 bases). Germline-derived CDR1 and CDR2 are DFQATT and SNEGSKA (reference sequence). The V gene lost 0 bases and the J gene lost 7 bases, with 19 bases spanning the gap. The CDR3 extends over 17 amino acids. The CDR3 region has the DNA TGCAGTGCTAGAGAAGGGGCACAGTCCCGTGGCAATTCACCCCTCCACTTT. Residues: CSAREGAQSRGNSPLHF.

V gene TRBV28 combines with J gene TRBJ1-2; no clear D gene. The CDR3 runs 12 residues. Germline loops: CDR1 MDHEN, CDR2 SYDVKM. The ends were cut back, 4 bases at V and 6 bases at J, with 9 bases in the middle. In nucleotides, the CDR3 is TGTGCCAGCAGTTCAAGACCGAATGGCTACACCTTC. Translation gives CASSSRPNGYTF.